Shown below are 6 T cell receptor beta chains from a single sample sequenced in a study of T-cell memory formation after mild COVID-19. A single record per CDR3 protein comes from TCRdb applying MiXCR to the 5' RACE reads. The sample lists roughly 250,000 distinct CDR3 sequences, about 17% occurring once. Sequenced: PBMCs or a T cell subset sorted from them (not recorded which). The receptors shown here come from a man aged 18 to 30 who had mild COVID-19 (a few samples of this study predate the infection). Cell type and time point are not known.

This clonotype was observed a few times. CDR3 sequence: CASGGMTSGGTDTQYF. CDR3 nucleotides: TGCGCCAGCGGGGGAATGACTAGCGGGGGTACAGATACGCAGTATTTT. The chain joins TRBV5-1 to TRBJ2-3, with TRBD2 matching over 12 bases. The junction had 9 bases not matched to a gene; V was cut back by 7 bases and J by 3 bases. The CDR3 is 16 amino acids. The V gene's germline CDR1 is SGHRS and CDR2 YFSETQ.

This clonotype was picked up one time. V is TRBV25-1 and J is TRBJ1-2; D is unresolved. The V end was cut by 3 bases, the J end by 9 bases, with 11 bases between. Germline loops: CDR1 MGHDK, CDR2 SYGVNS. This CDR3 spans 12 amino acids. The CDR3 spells CASSEGVGSYTF. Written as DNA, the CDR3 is TGTGCCAGCAGTGAGGGTGTGGGGAGCTACACCTTC.

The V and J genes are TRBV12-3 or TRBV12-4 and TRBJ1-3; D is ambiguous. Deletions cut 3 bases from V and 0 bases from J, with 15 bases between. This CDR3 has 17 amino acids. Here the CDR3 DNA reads TGTGCCAGCAGTTTCGGACGTACTCTAGGCTCTGGAAACACCATATATTTT. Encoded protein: CASSFGRTLGSGNTIYF.

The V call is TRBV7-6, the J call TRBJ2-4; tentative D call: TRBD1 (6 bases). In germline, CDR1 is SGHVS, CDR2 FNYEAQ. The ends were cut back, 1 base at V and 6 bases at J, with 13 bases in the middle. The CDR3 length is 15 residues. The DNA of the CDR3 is TGTGCCAGCAGCTTAGGGGGGCGCGAAGGAAACATTCAGTACTTC. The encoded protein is CASSLGGREGNIQYF.

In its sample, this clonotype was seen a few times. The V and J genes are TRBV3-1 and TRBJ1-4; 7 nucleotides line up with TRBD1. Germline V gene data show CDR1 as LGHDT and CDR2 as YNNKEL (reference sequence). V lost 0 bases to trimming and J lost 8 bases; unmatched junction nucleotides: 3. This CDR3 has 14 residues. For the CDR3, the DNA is TGTGCCAGCAGCCAAGACCCAGGGGGGGAAAAACTGTTTTTT. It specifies CASSQDPGGEKLFF.

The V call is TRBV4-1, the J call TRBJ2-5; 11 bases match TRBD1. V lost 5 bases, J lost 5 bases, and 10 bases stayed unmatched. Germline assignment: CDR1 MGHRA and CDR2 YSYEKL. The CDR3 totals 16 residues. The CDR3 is CASSFRDRGMLETQYF. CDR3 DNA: TGCGCCAGCAGCTTCCGGGACAGGGGGATGTTGGAGACCCAGTACTTC.